This TCR beta chain was sequenced for a study of technical replicates of blood from a handful of donors. Here immunoSEQ multiplex PCR was the method, and the copy in TCRdb shows in-frame clones only, minus some. The table has 65,000 to 85,000 clones, 85% to 95% seen once; the top ten hold 0.3% to 0.5%. V lost 3 bases and J 8 bases, leaving 11 bases between the germline ends. CDR3 length equals 13 residues. Germline V gene lookup returns CDR1 SGHTA and CDR2 FQGNSA. The chain has TRBV7-2 and TRBJ2-4; D is ambiguous. The TCR was taken from a human donor in good health. The sample taken for sequencing was T cells isolated from PBMCs. The CDR3 coding sequence is TGTGCCAGCAGCTTTCAGGTGTTGGACATTCAGTACTTC. Encoded protein: CASSFQVLDIQYF.